Following are 10 T cell receptor beta chains from one sample sequenced in a study of neurological immune-mediated disorders. MiXCR, run by TCRdb on the 5' RACE reads, gives a single entry per CDR3 protein. This table holds around 29,000 distinct CDR3 sequences, around 5.9% found once. The sample consisted of CD4+ T cells from blood. The receptor set was obtained from a woman aged 50 to 60 in good health.

This clonotype qualifies as medium-sized. The rearrangement links TRBV7-9 to TRBJ2-3; no clear D gene. Germline V gene sequence: CDR1 SEHNR, CDR2 FQNEAQ (reference sequence). Trimming took 7 bases from V and 2 from J, leaving 4 bases between them. This CDR3 is built from 11 residues. The CDR3 protein is CASTATDTQYF. The CDR3 nucleotides read TGTGCCAGCACAGCCACAGATACGCAGTATTTT.

This clonotype has at least ten counts. This sequence joins TRBV6-1 and TRBJ2-1; D not certain. The V end was cut by 2 bases, the J end by 5 bases, with 4 bases between. The CDR3 is 12 residues long. Germline loops: CDR1 MNHNS, CDR2 SASEGT. The CDR3 region has the DNA TGTGCCAGCAGTGAACGGAACAATGAGCAGTTCTTC. Protein sequence: CASSERNNEQFF.

As concerns this clonotype: One junction end disagrees with the germline gene, perhaps due to a read error. V is TRBV28 and J is TRBJ2-3; either TRBD1 or TRBD2 may supply D (5 bases each). Germline V gene data show CDR1 as MDHEN and CDR2 as SYDVKM. The CDR3 spans 14 residues. CDR3 amino acids: CASRPHGAPDTHYF. In DNA form, the CDR3 reads TGTGCCAGCAGACCTCACGGGGCGCCAGATACGCATTATTTT.

There are many counts of this clonotype. The chain couples TRBV5-1 to TRBJ1-4; D is undetermined. The CDR3 contains 16 residues. CDR1 and CDR2 (germline): SGHRS, YFSETQ. V dropped 0 bases and J dropped 3 bases, with 12 bases sitting between them. DNA of the CDR3: TGCGCCAGCAGCTTGGGGGTAGTGAAAGCTAATGAAAAACTGTTTTTT. This translates into CASSLGVVKANEKLFF. The complete variable domain, with remaining parts taken from reference TRBV5-1 and TRBJ1-4, reads KAGVTQTPRYLIKTRGQQVTLSCSPISGHRSVSWYQQTPGQGLQFLFEYFSETQRNKGNFPGRFSGRQFSNSRSEMNVSTLELGDSALYLCASSLGVVKANEKLFFGSGTQLSVL.

This clonotype was seen repeatedly, ten times or more. The chain couples TRBV7-6 to TRBJ2-1; D remains unclear. Trimming left V 5 bases short and J 15 bases short, with 17 bases between. CDR1 and CDR2 (germline): SGHVS, FNYEAQ. This CDR3 is 12 amino acids long. CDR3 residues: CASSPAVDALFF. The CDR3 coding sequence is TGTGCCAGCAGCCCGGCAGTGGACGCTTTGTTCTTC.

At least ten counts were recorded for this clonotype. The genes are TRBV20-1 and TRBJ1-4; D might be TRBD1 (6 bases). The germline gives CDR1 DFQATT, CDR2 SNEGSKA (reference sequence). This CDR3 comprises 13 residues. V lost 3 bases and J 7 bases, leaving 12 bases between the germline ends. CDR3 nucleotides: TGCAGTGCTAGCCCCAGGGGTCGTGAAAAACTGTTTTTT. This translates into CSASPRGREKLFF.

This clonotype came up many times. This chain connects TRBV13 to TRBJ2-7, with TRBD2 matching over 12 bases. CDR3 size: 16 residues. CDR1 is PRHDT, CDR2 FYEKMQ, per germline (reference sequence). V shed 5 bases and J 1 base; nucleotides not matched to a gene: 6. The chain's CDR3 is CASSGRTSGISYEQYF. CDR3 bases: TGTGCCAGCAGCGGCCGGACTAGCGGGATTTCCTACGAGCAGTACTTC.

In this sample, this clonotype turned up many times. One end of the junction does not line up with germline, which may come from a read error. This chain connects TRBV11-2 to TRBJ1-5, with D possibly being TRBD1 (5 bases). The germline gives CDR1 SGHAT, CDR2 FQNNGV. The length of the CDR3 is 15 residues. The DNA for the CDR3 is TGTGCCAACAGCTTAGATCCAGGGTACAATCAGCCCCAGCATTTT. It codes for CANSLDPGYNQPQHF.

This clonotype was observed many times. CDR3 residues: CASRGLAGGSADTQYF. In DNA form, the CDR3 reads TGTGCCAGCCGGGGACTAGCGGGAGGTTCTGCAGATACGCAGTATTTT. The V gene is TRBV7-8, the J gene TRBJ2-3; 15 bases line up with TRBD2. The CDR3 runs to 16 residues. After removal of 8 bases from V and 4 bases from J, the junction contained 7 bases not matched to a gene. Germline CDR1 and CDR2: SGHVS and FQNEAQ.

This clonotype came up many times. This chain links TRBV19 with TRBJ2-1, with D possibly TRBD1 on 6 matching bases. This CDR3 region has 14 residues. From germline, CDR1 is LNHDA and CDR2 SQIVND (reference sequence). V gave up 8 bases and J gave up 2 bases, with 13 bases separating them. In DNA, the CDR3 is TGTGCCAGTTCCCAAGGGGGAACCTACAATGAGCAGTTCTTC. Residues: CASSQGGTYNEQFF.